These T cell receptor beta chains were read from a single sample in a study of T cell repertoires in cytomegalovirus infection. TCRdb redid the calling of the reads with MiXCR, one entry per CDR3 protein. Of fewer than 550,000 distinct CDR3 sequences listed, about 10% are singletons. Sequencing input: PBMCs. The receptors stem from a human donor in good health (CMV status not recorded). Some clones in this sample may be carry-over from other donors' samples. The CDR3 runs from the conserved cysteine through the conserved F or W. A D gene is named only where the DNA matches it firmly. Expanded clones get a size class; other rows say once, few or many, or leave the size out.

d_call | j_call | clone_size | v_call | cdr3_aa | cdr3_nt
- | TRBJ1-2 | - | TRBV14 | CASSAGTFDGYTF | TGTGCCAGCAGCGCAGGGACTTTCGATGGCTACACCTTC
TRBD2 | TRBJ2-1 | many | TRBV5-1 | CASSLNGGDNEQFF | TGCGCCAGCAGCTTGAACGGGGGGGACAATGAGCAGTTCTTC
- | TRBJ1-1 | many | TRBV7-9 | CASSLGEQNTEAFF | TGTGCCAGCAGCCTGGGGGAGCAGAACACTGAAGCTTTCTTT
- | TRBJ1-5 | - | TRBV3-1 | CASSPGTPRRSNQPQHF | TGTGCCAGCAGCCCCGGGACACCCCGAAGGAGCAATCAGCCCCAGCATTTT
- | TRBJ2-5 | many | TRBV28 | CASSPAKPGQETQYF | TGTGCCAGCAGCCCCGCAAAGCCGGGCCAAGAGACCCAGTACTTC
- | TRBJ1-1 | many | TRBV6-1 | CASSVHRLGEAFF | TGTGCCAGCAGTGTGCACAGACTTGGGGAAGCTTTCTTT
- | TRBJ1-2 | many | TRBV12-3/TRBV12-4 | CASSPSLANYGYTF | TGTGCCAGCAGTCCCTCCCTCGCTAACTATGGCTACACCTTC
TRBD2 | TRBJ2-3 | - | TRBV5-1 | CASSIAGTRERGTQYF | TGCGCCAGCAGCATAGCCGGGACTAGGGAGCGGGGAACGCAGTATTTT
- | TRBJ1-1 | few | TRBV27 | CASRDSPNTEAFF | TGTGCCAGCAGAGACAGCCCGAACACTGAAGCTTTCTTT
- | TRBJ1-4 | few | TRBV29-1 | CSVRPRVNEKLFF | TGCAGCGTTCGACCGAGGGTTAATGAAAAACTGTTTTTT
TRBD2 | TRBJ2-3 | few | TRBV20-1 | CSAGMSGGAGSTDTQYF | TGCAGTGCTGGGATGAGCGGGGGGGCTGGTAGCACAGATACGCAGTATTTT
- | TRBJ2-2 | many | TRBV7-3 | CASSLFANTGELFF | TGTGCCAGCAGCTTATTCGCTAACACCGGGGAGCTGTTTTTT
TRBD1 | TRBJ1-2 | many | TRBV10-3 | CAISGTGGGYTF | TGTGCCATCAGTGGGACAGGGGGAGGCTACACCTTC
- | TRBJ2-4 | many | TRBV5-6 | CASSRPPGFKNIQYF | TGTGCCAGCAGCCGACCGCCGGGTTTCAAAAACATTCAGTACTTC
TRBD1 | TRBJ1-5 | many | TRBV4-1 | CASRHVPGTGEQPQHF | TGCGCCAGCAGACACGTACCCGGGACAGGGGAGCAACCCCAGCATTTT
TRBD1 | TRBJ2-1 | - | TRBV6-5 | CAIGDRAYNEQFF | TGTGCCATAGGGGACAGGGCGTACAATGAGCAGTTCTTC
TRBD2 | TRBJ2-7 | many | TRBV27 | CASSLIAGSYEQYF | TGTGCCAGCAGTTTAATAGCGGGGTCCTACGAGCAGTACTTC
- | TRBJ1-3 | - | TRBV7-9 | CASSFRPGAGNTIYF | TGTGCCAGCAGCTTCCGGCCCGGGGCTGGAAACACCATATATTTT
TRBD1 | TRBJ1-4 | many | TRBV11-3 | CASSPWGGTGPTNEKLFF | TGTGCCAGCAGCCCCTGGGGGGGGACAGGGCCAACTAATGAAAAACTGTTTTTT
TRBD1 | TRBJ2-5 | - | TRBV6-2/TRBV6-3 | CASSFKDSPTGAQYF | TGTGCCAGCAGTTTCAAGGACTCGCCTACAGGGGCCCAGTACTTC
- | TRBJ2-2 | many | TRBV5-1 | CASSPGTGELFF | TGTGCCAGCAGTCCAGGGACCGGGGAGCTGTTTTTT
- | TRBJ1-5 | many | TRBV7-9 | CASSLGAGRGNQPQHF | TGTGCCAGCAGCTTAGGGGCCGGGCGGGGCAATCAGCCCCAGCATTTT
- | TRBJ1-5 | many | TRBV28 | CASSPALDQPQHF | TGTGCCAGCAGTCCCGCCCTTGATCAGCCCCAGCATTTT
TRBD2 | TRBJ2-1 | - | TRBV20-1 | CSALPLAGSRDEQFF | TGCAGTGCTCTTCCCCTAGCGGGCTCGAGGGATGAGCAGTTCTTC
TRBD1 | TRBJ1-5 | many | TRBV7-2 | CASSPHRQGGQPQHF | TGTGCCAGCAGCCCGCATCGGCAGGGGGGTCAGCCCCAGCATTTT
TRBD1 | TRBJ1-4 | many | TRBV15 | CATSRARRGRGPGLVSNEKLFF | TGTGCCACCAGCAGAGCACGCCGGGGCAGGGGGCCGGGTTTGGTCTCTAATGAAAAACTGTTTTTT
- | TRBJ2-1 | - | TRBV20-1 | CSAGGRGDNEQFF | TGCAGTGCCGGGGGCCGTGGGGACAATGAGCAGTTCTTC
TRBD1 | TRBJ2-5 | - | TRBV5-5 | CASSPTRTGGLRETQYF | TGTGCCAGCAGTCCCACGAGGACAGGGGGCCTTCGGGAGACCCAGTACTTC
- | TRBJ1-2 | many | TRBV7-8 | CASSLVGGNYGYTF | TGTGCCAGCAGCTTAGTTGGCGGGAACTATGGCTACACCTTC
- | TRBJ2-1 | many | TRBV28 | CASSLFRGNTYNEQFF | TGTGCCAGCAGTTTATTCAGAGGGAACACCTACAATGAGCAGTTCTTC
- | TRBJ1-1 | many | TRBV24-1 | CATSDPSRDTEAFF | TGTGCCACCAGTGATCCGTCCCGGGACACTGAAGCTTTCTTT
- | TRBJ1-2 | few | TRBV3-1 | CASSPPSVFYGYTF | TGTGCCAGCAGCCCCCCTTCAGTTTTCTATGGCTACACCTTC
- | TRBJ1-5 | many | TRBV27 | CASSLFRGQNQPQHF | TGTGCCAGCAGTTTATTCCGGGGGCAAAATCAGCCCCAGCATTTT
- | TRBJ2-5 | - | TRBV25-1 | CASSEFSDSQETQYF | TGTGCCAGCAGTGAATTTTCGGACTCCCAAGAGACCCAGTACTTC
- | TRBJ2-2 | few | TRBV18 | CASSHGTPTGELFF | TGTGCCAGCTCACACGGGACTCCCACCGGGGAGCTGTTTTTT
TRBD1 | TRBJ1-2 | - | TRBV3-1 | CASSQLAGQGASYGYTF | TGTGCCAGCAGCCAACTCGCCGGACAGGGGGCAAGCTATGGCTACACCTTC